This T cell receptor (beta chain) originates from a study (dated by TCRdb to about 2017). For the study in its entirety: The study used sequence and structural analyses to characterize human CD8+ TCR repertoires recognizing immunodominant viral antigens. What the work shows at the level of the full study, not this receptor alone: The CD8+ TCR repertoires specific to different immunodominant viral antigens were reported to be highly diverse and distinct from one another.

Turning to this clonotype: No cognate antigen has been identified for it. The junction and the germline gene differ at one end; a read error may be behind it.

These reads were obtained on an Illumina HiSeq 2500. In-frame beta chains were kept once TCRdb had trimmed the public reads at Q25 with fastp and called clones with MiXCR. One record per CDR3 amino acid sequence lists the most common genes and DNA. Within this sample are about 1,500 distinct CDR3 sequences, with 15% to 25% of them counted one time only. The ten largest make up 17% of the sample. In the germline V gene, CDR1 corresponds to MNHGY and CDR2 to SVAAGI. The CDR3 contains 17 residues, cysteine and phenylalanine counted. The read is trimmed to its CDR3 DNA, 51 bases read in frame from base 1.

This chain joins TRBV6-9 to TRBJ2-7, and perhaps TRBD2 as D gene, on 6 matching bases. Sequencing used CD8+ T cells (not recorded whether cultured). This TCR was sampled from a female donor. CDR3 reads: CASRPITGDLCPYGQYF. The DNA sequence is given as TGTGCCAGCAGACCTATTACGGGGGACCTCTGCCCCTACGGGCAGTACTTC.